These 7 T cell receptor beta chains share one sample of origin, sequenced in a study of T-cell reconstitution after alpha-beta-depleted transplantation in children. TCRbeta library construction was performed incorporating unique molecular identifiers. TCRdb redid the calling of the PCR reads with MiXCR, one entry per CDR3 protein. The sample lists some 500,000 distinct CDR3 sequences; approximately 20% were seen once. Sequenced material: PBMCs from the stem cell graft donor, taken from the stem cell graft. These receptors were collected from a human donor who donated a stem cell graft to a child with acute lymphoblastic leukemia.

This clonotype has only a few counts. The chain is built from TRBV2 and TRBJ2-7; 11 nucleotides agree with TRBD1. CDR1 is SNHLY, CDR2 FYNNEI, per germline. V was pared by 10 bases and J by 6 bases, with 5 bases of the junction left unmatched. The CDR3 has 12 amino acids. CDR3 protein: CANMGTGGEQYF. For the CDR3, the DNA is TGTGCCAACATGGGGACAGGGGGCGAGCAGTACTTC.

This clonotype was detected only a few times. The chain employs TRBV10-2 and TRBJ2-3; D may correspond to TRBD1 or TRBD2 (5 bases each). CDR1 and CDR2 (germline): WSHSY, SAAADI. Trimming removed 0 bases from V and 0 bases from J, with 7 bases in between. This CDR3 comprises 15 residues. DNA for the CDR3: TGCGCCAGCAGTGAGTCTGGGGGTAGCACAGATACGCAGTATTTT. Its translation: CASSESGGSTDTQYF.

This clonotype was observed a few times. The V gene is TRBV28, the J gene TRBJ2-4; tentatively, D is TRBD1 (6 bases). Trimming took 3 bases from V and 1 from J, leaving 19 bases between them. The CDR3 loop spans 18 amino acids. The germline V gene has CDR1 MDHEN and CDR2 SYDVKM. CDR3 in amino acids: CASSLPTRHRAAKNIQYF. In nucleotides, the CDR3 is TGTGCCAGCAGTTTGCCGACACGACACAGGGCTGCCAAAAACATTCAGTACTTC. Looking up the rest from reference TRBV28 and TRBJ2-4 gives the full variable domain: DVKVTQSSRYLVKRTGEKVFLECVQDMDHENMFWYRQDPGLGLRLIYFSYDVKMKEKGDIPEGYSVSREKKERFSLILESASTNQTSMYLCASSLPTRHRAAKNIQYFGAGTRLSVL.

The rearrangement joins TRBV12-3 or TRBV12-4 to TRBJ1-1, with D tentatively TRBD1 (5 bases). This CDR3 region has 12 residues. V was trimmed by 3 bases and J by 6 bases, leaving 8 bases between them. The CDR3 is CASSFGGPEAFF. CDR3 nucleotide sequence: TGTGCCAGCAGTTTCGGGGGACCTGAAGCTTTCTTT.

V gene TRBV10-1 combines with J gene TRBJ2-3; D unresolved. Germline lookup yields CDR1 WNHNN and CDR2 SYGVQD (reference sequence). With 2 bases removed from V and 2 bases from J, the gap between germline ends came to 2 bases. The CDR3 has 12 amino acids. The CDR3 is CASSETTDTQYF. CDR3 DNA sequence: TGCGCCAGCAGTGAGACCACAGATACGCAGTATTTT.

CDR3 amino acids: CASSTETSGEIFNNEQFF. CDR3 bases: TGTGCCAGCAGCACGGAGACTAGCGGGGAGATTTTTAACAATGAGCAGTTCTTC. The V call is TRBV21-1, the J call TRBJ2-1; the tabulated D call, TRBD2, remains unverified against the DNA. TRBV21-1 is a listed pseudogene. This CDR3 has 18 amino acids.

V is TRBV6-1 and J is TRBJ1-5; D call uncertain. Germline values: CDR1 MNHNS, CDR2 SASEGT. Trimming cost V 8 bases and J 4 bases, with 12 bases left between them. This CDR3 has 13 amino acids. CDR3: CASGVDFNQPQHF. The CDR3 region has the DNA TGTGCCAGCGGAGTGGACTTTAATCAGCCCCAGCATTTT.